One and the same sample provided the 16 T cell receptor beta chains below, sequenced in a study of brain metastases from non-small cell lung cancer. Method: immunoSEQ multiplex PCR; TCRdb's copy keeps in-frame clones and lacks some. The repertoire includes 4,000 to 5,000 clones, about 80% of them detected once, and more than 5% sits in the top ten. Sequencing was carried out using primary lung tumor tissue. The receptors stem from a donor aged 40 or over with non-small cell lung cancer.

This clone was seen a handful of times. The chain has TRBV4-1 and TRBJ2-7; D gene uncertain. Trimming took 1 base from V and 4 from J, leaving 8 bases between them. The CDR3 has 13 residues. CDR1 MGHRA and CDR2 YSYEKL come from the germline V gene. The CDR3 protein is CASSQGLGYEQYF. The CDR3 coding sequence is TGCGCCAGCAGCCAAGGGCTTGGGTACGAGCAGTACTTC.

This clone was counted only a few times. Other DNA sequences in this specimen translate into the identical CDR3. The rearrangement joins TRBV7-2 to TRBJ2-1; no firm D call. This CDR3 has 15 residues. Germline V CDR1 and CDR2: SGHTA, FQGNSA. Trimming took 3 bases from V and 0 from J, leaving 9 bases between them. The CDR3: CASSLGSSSYNEQFF. In DNA form, the CDR3 reads TGTGCCAGCAGCTTGGGGTCGAGCTCCTACAATGAGCAGTTCTTC.

This clone appeared a single time. The rearrangement links TRBV13 to TRBJ2-5, with D perhaps assigned TRBD1 or TRBD2 (5 bases each). Trimming stripped 4 bases from V and 2 bases from J, with 11 bases between. Germline CDR1 PRHDT, CDR2 FYEKMQ (reference sequence). CDR3 length: 14 residues. The CDR3 DNA follows: TGTGCCAGCAGCTCGGGACGTAGTCAAGAGACCCAGTACTTC. Its translation is CASSSGRSQETQYF.

This clone was observed a few times. J is TRBJ2-2 and V is TRBV6-6, with unresolved D. Germline assignment: CDR1 MNHNY and CDR2 SVGAGI (reference sequence). The V and J ends lost 1 base and 4 bases respectively, with 4 bases between them. The length of the CDR3 is 13 residues. This CDR3 reads CASSYLSTGELFF. CDR3 bases: TGTGCCAGCAGTTACTTAAGCACCGGGGAGCTGTTTTTT.

This clone was found once. This sequence joins TRBV27 and TRBJ1-1; unclear D gene. This CDR3 is 19 amino acids long. Germline assignment: CDR1 MNHEY and CDR2 SMNVEV (reference sequence). The V end was cut by 0 bases, the J end by 6 bases, with 26 bases between. CDR3 sequence reads: CASSLSSRLSKGRPSEAFF. The CDR3 DNA follows: TGTGCCAGCAGTTTATCGAGCCGCTTGAGTAAGGGCAGGCCTTCTGAAGCTTTCTTT.

There are a few counts of this clone. In the same sample, other DNA sequences code for this CDR3. This chain's CDR3 is CASSSNRGKETQYF. Here the CDR3 DNA reads TGTGCCAGCAGCTCAAACAGGGGGAAAGAGACCCAGTACTTC. The chain couples TRBV7-2 to TRBJ2-5, with TRBD1 matching over 8 bases. CDR3 size: 14 residues. The ends lost 4 bases at V and 3 bases at J; junction bases unmatched: 4. CDR1 SGHTA and CDR2 FQGNSA come from the germline V gene.

V usage is TRBV29-1 and J usage is TRBJ1-2; a possible D gene is TRBD1 (5 bases). V lost 7 bases and J 7 bases, leaving 13 bases between the germline ends. CDR3 length: 11 amino acids. In germline, CDR1 is SQVTM, CDR2 ANQGSEA. DNA of the CDR3: TGCAGCGCTGGGGCCGCCGCTGGCTACACCTTC. Translation gives CSAGAAAGYTF.

V is TRBV9 and J is TRBJ2-5; D not certain. CDR1 is SGDLS and CDR2 is YYNGEE in the germline V gene. This CDR3 is built from 14 residues. Trimming left V 4 bases short and J 5 bases short, with 15 bases between. CDR3 coding DNA: TGTGCCAGCAGCCCGGGCCCGGTGGGGGAGACCCAGTACTTC. It encodes CASSPGPVGETQYF.

This chain uses TRBV27 with TRBJ2-3, with D perhaps given as TRBD1 or TRBD2 (5 bases each). V was pared by 6 bases and J by 11 bases, with 21 bases between. CDR1 and CDR2 (germline): MNHEY, SMNVEV (reference sequence). This CDR3 has 14 residues. CDR3 in amino acids: CASSSIGRAQGQYF. The CDR3 nucleotides read TGTGCCAGCAGCTCTATTGGGCGGGCCCAGGGGCAGTATTTT.

The chain carries TRBV2 and TRBJ2-2; 7 nucleotides match TRBD2. Trimming took 7 bases from V and 3 from J; bases not matched to a gene: 5. Per the germline V gene, CDR1 is SNHLY and CDR2 is FYNNEI. CDR3 length: 14 amino acids. The CDR3 region has the DNA TGTGCCAGCATTGGGACTACCTACACCGGGGAGCTGTTTTTT. As protein: CASIGTTYTGELFF.

This sequence joins TRBV7-6 and TRBJ1-1; 7 bases are a match to TRBD1. CDR1 is SGHVS and CDR2 is FNYEAQ in the germline V gene. CDR3 size: 14 residues. The junction had 9 bases not matched to a gene; V was cut back by 5 bases and J by 6 bases. CDR3 in DNA: TGTGCCAGCAGCCTTAGGGGGCAAATCGCTGAAGCTTTCTTT. This sequence encodes CASSLRGQIAEAFF. The full variable domain, with the rest looked up from reference TRBV7-6 and TRBJ1-1, is GAGVSQSPRYKVTKRGQDVALRCDPISGHVSLYWYRQALGQGPEFLTYFNYEAQQDKSGLPNDRFSAERPEGSISTLTIQRTEQRDSAMYRCASSLRGQIAEAFFGQGTRLTVV.

This sequence joins TRBV29-1 and TRBJ1-1; D call uncertain. The CDR3 is 12 amino acids. The germline V and J ends were trimmed by 7 bases and 10 bases, with 19 bases remaining between them. In germline, CDR1 is SQVTM, CDR2 ANQGSEA. The CDR3 region has the DNA TGCAGCGCTAAACCCGGGGATGGAGGAGCTTTCTTT. Translating it yields CSAKPGDGGAFF.

This sequence joins TRBV2 and TRBJ1-2; D not resolved. Trimming stripped 6 bases from V and 8 bases from J, with 10 bases between. CDR3 length: 11 residues. The germline CDR1 and CDR2 sequences are SNHLY and FYNNEI. The CDR3 loop is CASRRDWGYTF. The DNA of the CDR3 is TGTGCCAGCAGACGTGACTGGGGCTACACCTTC.

The rearrangement joins TRBV5-1 to TRBJ1-2, with TRBD1 matching 8 bases. This CDR3 has 15 residues. Germline trimming cut 4 bases from V and 4 bases from J; bases unmatched to any gene: 9. Per germline, CDR1 SGHRS and CDR2 YFSETQ. CDR3 in DNA: TGCGCCAGCAGCGCGGACAGGGTCCCTTCCTATGGCTACACCTTC. Protein product: CASSADRVPSYGYTF. Looking up the rest from reference TRBV5-1 and TRBJ1-2 gives the full variable domain: KAGVTQTPRYLIKTRGQQVTLSCSPISGHRSVSWYQQTPGQGLQFLFEYFSETQRNKGNFPGRFSGRQFSNSRSEMNVSTLELGDSALYLCASSADRVPSYGYTFGSGTRLTVV.

The CDR3 loop reads CASSSHSDRGNEQFF. In DNA, the CDR3 is TGTGCCAGCAGTTCCCATTCGGACAGGGGTAATGAGCAGTTCTTC. The rearrangement joins TRBV6-6 to TRBJ2-1; 9 nucleotides line up with TRBD1. This CDR3 has 15 amino acids. Germline V lookup: CDR1 MNHNY, CDR2 SVGAGI (reference sequence). The trim removed 4 bases at V and 7 bases at J, leaving 8 bases unmatched.

The rearrangement joins TRBV10-3 to TRBJ2-1; the D is unclear. The V gene's germline CDR1 is ENHRY and CDR2 SYGVKD. The CDR3 length is 14 residues. Trimming cost V 0 bases and J 9 bases, with 12 bases left between them. CDR3 nucleotide sequence: TGTGCCATCAGTGAGTCCTTAGAGTTTGGTGAGCAGTTCTTC. As protein: CAISESLEFGEQFF.